The following is a T cell receptor (beta chain) sequence with its context. The CDR3 runs 15 residues. J lost 3 bases, V lost 7 bases, and 11 bases had no gene match. Germline CDR1 reads MNHNS; CDR2 reads SASEGT. Several immunoSEQ plates received, in even portions, the genomic DNA of each subset. The assay was immunoSEQ multiplex PCR, and TCRdb's table has in-frame clones only and misses some. The table includes millions of clones, roughly 91% detected once. This record belongs to a study of shared clonotypes between healthy human individuals. The naive CD8 fraction comprised CD45RO-negative cells positively selected for CCR7 and excluded terminally differentiated effector memory CD45RA+ cells.

The sequence came from a man younger than 35 in good health. Some clones in this sample may be carry-over from other donors' samples. Sequenced input: naive CD8+ T cells from PBMCs. This chain links TRBV6-1 with TRBJ1-2; TRBD1 agrees at 7 bases. The CDR3 bases are TGTGCCAGCACGACCCGACAGGGAGGATACTATGGCTACACCTTC. It is translated as CASTTRQGGYYGYTF.